The entry below describes one T cell receptor beta chain. Antigen: not known. This entry belongs to a study of cytomegalovirus exposure and HLA in healthy donors. Study-level findings and limits: CMV antigen specificity of three CMV-associated chains was confirmed in vitro.

The PCR ran on 60 Vbeta and 13 Jbeta primers. Profiling relied on immunoSEQ multiplex PCR, and the TCRdb table lists in-frame clones only, not all of them. The table has about 100,000 clones, roughly three quarters seen once; the top ten hold 9.6%. The CDR3 runs 13 residues. CDR1 is SNHLY and CDR2 is FYNNEI in the germline V gene. V dropped 6 bases and J dropped 4; count of bases not matched to a gene: 2. Sequenced: PBMCs. This clonotype was sampled from a male donor in good health and CMV-seropositive. The chain links TRBV2 to TRBJ1-2; 10 positions agree with TRBD1. The DNA for the CDR3 is TGTGCCAGCAGCCGGACAGGGGGCTATGGCTACACCTTC. This translates into CASSRTGGYGYTF.